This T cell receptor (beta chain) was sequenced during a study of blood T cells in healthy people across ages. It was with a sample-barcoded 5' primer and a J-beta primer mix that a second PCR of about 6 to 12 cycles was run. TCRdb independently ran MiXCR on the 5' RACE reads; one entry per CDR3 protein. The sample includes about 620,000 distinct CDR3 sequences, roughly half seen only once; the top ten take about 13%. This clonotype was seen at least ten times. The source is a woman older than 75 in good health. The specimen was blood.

The DNA of the CDR3 is TGTGCCAGCAGGAGGCAGTTTCGGGAGACCCAGTACTTC. It is translated as CASRRQFRETQYF. The chain combines TRBV2 with TRBJ2-5, with no clear D. Germline lookup yields CDR1 SNHLY and CDR2 FYNNEI. V was pared by 6 bases and J by 5 bases, with 13 bases between. The CDR3 runs 13 residues.